The 26 T cell receptor beta chains presented below share a single source sample, sequenced in a study of blood T cells in healthy people across ages. Primed by a sample-barcoded 5' primer and a J-beta primer mix, a second PCR proceeded for roughly 6 to 12 cycles. TCRdb reanalysed the 5' RACE reads using MiXCR and keeps one entry per CDR3 protein. In the table there are around 800,000 distinct CDR3 sequences, 25% to 30% of which are singletons. These data also featured in a second study, about T cells of mothers and their children.

The specimen was blood. The receptors originated from a boy aged 5-17 years in good health.

V is TRBV27 and J is TRBJ2-5, with D perhaps TRBD1 or TRBD2 (5 bases each). The J call may be incorrect, as the DNA end agrees better with TRBJ2-7. Looked up from germline, CDR1 is MNHEY and CDR2 is SMNVEV (reference sequence). The CDR3 is 13 amino acids. As DNA, the CDR3 is TGTGCCAGCAGTTTTAAAGAGGGGCTCGAGCAGTACTTC. Encoded protein: CASSFKEGLEQYF.

The chain joins TRBV12-3 or TRBV12-4 to TRBJ2-5; D might be TRBD1 or TRBD2, each matching 5 bases. The CDR3 sequence is 14 residues long. V was cut by 7 bases and J by 1 base, with 13 bases left in between. The CDR3 sequence is CASTRAGTQETQYF. The CDR3 DNA reads TGTGCCAGCACTCGGGCAGGGACCCAAGAGACCCAGTACTTC.

This clonotype was counted between two and nine times. CDR3 sequence: CSAPTGANEQFF. The CDR3 coding sequence is TGCAGTGCCCCGACAGGGGCCAATGAGCAGTTCTTC. The chain is built from TRBV20-1 and TRBJ2-1; 8 nucleotides agree with TRBD1. The V gene's germline CDR1 is DFQATT and CDR2 SNEGSKA (reference sequence). Trimming cost V 6 bases and J 6 bases; bases outside gene matches: 4. This CDR3 has 12 amino acids.

This sequence joins TRBV7-2 and TRBJ2-3, with TRBD2 matching 11 bases. The V and J ends lost 5 bases and 3 bases, in that order; junction bases with no gene match: 16. Germline lookup yields CDR1 SGHTA and CDR2 FQGNSA. CDR3 length: 19 amino acids. The CDR3 nucleotides are TGTGCCAGCAGCCCCCGGGGGCTTAGCGGGACTAGCGGAACAGATACGCAGTATTTT. This codes for CASSPRGLSGTSGTDTQYF.

The chain recombines TRBV5-1 with TRBJ2-3; tentatively, D is TRBD1 or TRBD2 (5 bases each). The CDR3 runs 16 residues. Germline CDR1 SGHRS, CDR2 YFSETQ. The V and J ends lost 1 base and 0 bases respectively, with 12 bases between them. The CDR3 protein is CASSLRGAQSTDTQYF. The CDR3 DNA follows: TGCGCCAGCAGCTTGCGAGGGGCGCAAAGCACAGATACGCAGTATTTT. Full variable domain (outside the CDR3, taken from reference TRBV5-1 and TRBJ2-3): KAGVTQTPRYLIKTRGQQVTLSCSPISGHRSVSWYQQTPGQGLQFLFEYFSETQRNKGNFPGRFSGRQFSNSRSEMNVSTLELGDSALYLCASSLRGAQSTDTQYFGPGTRLTVL.

This clonotype has a count of ten or more. This chain joins TRBV28 and TRBJ2-4; 7 bases agree with TRBD1. Germline values: CDR1 MDHEN, CDR2 SYDVKM. V trimming: 5 bases; J trimming: 0 bases; junction bases outside the gene matches: 13. The CDR3 spans 18 residues. The CDR3, as DNA: TGTGCCAGCAGTGACCGGACAGGAATCCGATTAGCCAAAAACATTCAGTACTTC. Encoded protein: CASSDRTGIRLAKNIQYF.

This clonotype was seen more than once but under ten times. V usage is TRBV5-1 and J usage is TRBJ1-2; D is unresolved. The CDR3 contains 13 residues. In germline, CDR1 is SGHRS, CDR2 YFSETQ. With 4 bases removed from V and 4 bases from J, the gap between germline ends came to 11 bases. The CDR3: CASSKREGYGYTF. Here the CDR3 DNA reads TGCGCCAGCAGCAAAAGGGAAGGCTATGGCTACACCTTC.

This clonotype was seen only a few times. The genes are TRBV5-6 and TRBJ2-6; D tentatively reads TRBD1 or TRBD2 (6 bases each). V shed 2 bases and J shed 0 bases, with 18 bases lying between them. Per the germline V gene, CDR1 is SGHDT and CDR2 is YYEEEE. The CDR3 has 19 amino acids. The CDR3 spells CASSFASGASYSGANVLTF. The CDR3 DNA follows: TGTGCCAGCAGCTTTGCTTCGGGGGCCTCATACTCTGGGGCCAACGTCCTGACTTTC.

This clonotype appeared a few times. The CDR3 DNA reads TGTGCCAGCAGCCGAGGGGCTAGCGGGGGGGTCACAGATACGCAGTATTTT. This codes for CASSRGASGGVTDTQYF. V usage is TRBV4-2 and J usage is TRBJ2-3, with 12 bases lining up with TRBD2. There are 17 residues in the CDR3. Germline V CDR1 and CDR2: LGHNA, YNFKEQ. V shed 4 bases, J shed 2 bases, and the junction held 7 bases outside the gene matches.

The V call is TRBV28, the J call TRBJ1-2; D gene uncertain. Germline V gives CDR1 MDHEN, CDR2 SYDVKM. The CDR3 loop spans 14 amino acids. Trimming stripped 3 bases from V and 3 bases from J, with 11 bases between. The CDR3: CASSFIGVDYGYTF. The CDR3 DNA sequence: TGTGCCAGCAGTTTCATCGGGGTTGACTATGGCTACACCTTC.

The rearrangement links TRBV27 to TRBJ2-3; a possible D gene is TRBD2 (7 bases). From germline, CDR1 is MNHEY and CDR2 SMNVEV (reference sequence). Trimming cost V 8 bases and J 7 bases, with 16 bases left between them. The CDR3 totals 13 residues. This chain's CDR3 is CASGLGGRNTQYF. CDR3 coding DNA: TGTGCCAGCGGATTGGGGGGGCGGAATACGCAGTATTTT.

V usage is TRBV10-3 and J usage is TRBJ2-1; 9 nucleotides match TRBD1. This CDR3 is 15 amino acids long. Germline values: CDR1 ENHRY, CDR2 SYGVKD. Trimming took 6 bases from V and 2 from J; bases not matched to a gene: 5. The CDR3 spells CAIRTTGGTYNEQFF. CDR3 coding DNA: TGTGCCATCAGGACGACAGGGGGGACCTACAATGAGCAGTTCTTC.

The V call is TRBV15, the J call TRBJ2-1, with 8 nucleotides matching TRBD2. Germline CDR1 is LNHNV and CDR2 is YYDKDF (reference sequence). The V segment lost 3 bases and the J segment 3 bases; nucleotides outside the gene matches: 7. The CDR3 spans 16 residues. This CDR3 is CATSRAGGGRYNEQFF. For the CDR3, the DNA is TGTGCCACCAGCAGGGCCGGGGGGGGCCGCTACAATGAGCAGTTCTTC.

V and J are TRBV4-1 and TRBJ1-2, with 7 positions matching TRBD1. Germline CDR1 MGHRA, CDR2 YSYEKL. CDR3 size: 15 residues. Trimming cost V 3 bases and J 4 bases; bases outside gene matches: 8. In nucleotides, the CDR3 is TGCGCCAGCAGCCAGGGGACAGCCAGTCTCTATGGCTACACCTTC. Translated, it gives CASSQGTASLYGYTF.

The chain uses TRBV7-9 and TRBJ2-1; 8 nucleotides line up with TRBD1. With 10 bases clipped from V and 2 bases from J, the junction kept 7 bases outside the gene matches. The CDR3 has 14 amino acids. Germline V CDR1 and CDR2: SEHNR, FQNEAQ (reference sequence). The CDR3 loop is CAIEPGGTYNEQFF. The CDR3 DNA reads as TGTGCCATCGAGCCAGGGGGCACCTACAATGAGCAGTTCTTC.

Notes on this clonotype: Lacking the conserved final phenylalanine or tryptophan, this CDR3 likely reflects a read error. The chain joins TRBV28 to TRBJ2-1, with D possibly TRBD2 on 5 matching bases. The DNA end is more similar to TRBJ2-5, so the J call may be wrong. The CDR3 has 14 residues. CDR1 and CDR2 from the germline V gene are MDHEN and SYDVKM. The CDR3 spells CASSPPGVQETQYL. CDR3 nucleotide sequence: TGTGCCAGCAGTCCCCCCGGGGTCCAAGAGACCCAGTACCTC.

The rearrangement uses TRBV6-1 and TRBJ2-4; D not resolved. Deletions cut 4 bases from V and 0 bases from J, with 16 bases between. The CDR3 totals 17 residues. From germline, CDR1 is MNHNS and CDR2 SASEGT. CDR3 region: CASSVPFTTVAKNIQYF. In nucleotides, the CDR3 is TGTGCCAGCAGTGTTCCGTTTACCACCGTAGCCAAAAACATTCAGTACTTC.

This clonotype was counted only a few times. A read error may account for a junction end that differs from germline. The chain couples TRBV6-5 to TRBJ1-4; D is possibly TRBD1 (6 bases). The CDR3 sequence is 14 residues long. Germline V gives CDR1 MNHEY, CDR2 SVGAGI. The CDR3 protein is CASSPGTTNEELFF. CDR3 nucleotide sequence: TGTGCCAGCAGTCCCGGGACAACTAATGAAGAACTGTTTTTT.

The rearrangement links TRBV24-1 to TRBJ2-7; D is possibly TRBD2 (5 bases). Germline CDR1 reads KGHDR; CDR2 reads SFDVKD. CDR3 length: 16 residues. Trimming took 5 bases from V and 3 from J, leaving 19 bases between them. The CDR3 is CATSGPRAGELYEQYF. The CDR3 DNA reads TGTGCCACCAGTGGTCCGCGGGCAGGCGAACTCTACGAGCAGTACTTC.

The chain employs TRBV6-5 and TRBJ2-7; possibly TRBD1 for D (6 bases). The J call may be in error: the DNA end matches TRBJ2-5 better. This CDR3 has 13 amino acids. Germline V gene sequence: CDR1 MNHEY, CDR2 SVGAGI. The CDR3 loop reads CASSDRPQETQYF. DNA for the CDR3: TGTGCCAGCTCTGACAGGCCCCAAGAGACCCAGTACTTC.

The V and J genes are TRBV10-3 and TRBJ2-3, with TRBD2 matching 7 bases. The J segment lost 6 bases and the V segment lost 7 bases, leaving 4 bases of the junction unmatched. The germline gives CDR1 ENHRY, CDR2 SYGVKD. The CDR3 covers 12 residues. CDR3 in DNA: TGTGCCATCACGAGCGGGAAGGATACGCAGTATTTT. Translation: CAITSGKDTQYF.

This clonotype was seen a handful of times. This chain joins TRBV11-2 and TRBJ2-1; D call uncertain. The CDR3 length is 9 residues. With 5 bases removed from V and 12 bases from J, the gap between germline ends came to 5 bases. Germline CDR1 reads SGHAT; CDR2 reads FQNNGV. The CDR3 DNA sequence: TGTGCCAGCAGCCCCTCGCAGTTCTTC. Amino acid sequence: CASSPSQFF.

The V and J genes are TRBV27 and TRBJ2-1; 7 bases are shared with TRBD1. V lost 5 bases to trimming and J lost 12 bases; unmatched junction nucleotides: 10. This CDR3 has 13 amino acids. The germline CDR1 and CDR2 sequences are MNHEY and SMNVEV (reference sequence). The CDR3 DNA sequence: TGTGCCAGCAGTCCCAGGGGGTCGGTTGCGCAGTTCTTC. It is translated as CASSPRGSVAQFF.

The chain couples TRBV19 to TRBJ2-5; D may be TRBD1 (6 bases). The CDR3 runs to 17 residues. V lost 8 bases, J lost 0 bases, and 22 bases lay in between. Per the germline V gene, CDR1 is LNHDA and CDR2 is SQIVND (reference sequence). In DNA form, the CDR3 reads TGTGCCAGTGCCACCACCCCCGGACAGACCAACCAAGAGACCCAGTACTTC. This sequence encodes CASATTPGQTNQETQYF. The complete variable domain, with remaining parts taken from reference TRBV19 and TRBJ2-5, reads DGGITQSPKYLFRKEGQNVTLSCEQNLNHDAMYWYRQDPGQGLRLIYYSQIVNDFQKGDIAEGYSVSREKKESFPLTVTSAQKNPTAFYLCASATTPGQTNQETQYFGPGTRLLVL.

The chain joins TRBV4-1 to TRBJ1-6, with unresolved D. CDR1 and CDR2 (germline): MGHRA, YSYEKL. V was shortened by 4 bases and J by 0 bases, with 13 bases between the two germline ends. The CDR3 loop spans 17 amino acids. Written as DNA, the CDR3 is TGCGCCAGCAGCCTCGGACGTTCGAGCTCCTATAATTCACCCCTCCACTTT. Amino acids: CASSLGRSSSYNSPLHF.

This clonotype was found a few times. J is TRBJ1-1 and V is TRBV30; a weak D match, TRBD1 (6 bases). The V gene's germline CDR1 is GTSNPN and CDR2 SVGIG (reference sequence). V was shortened by 2 bases and J by 2 bases, with 15 bases between the two germline ends. The CDR3 is 15 amino acids. CDR3 amino acids: CAWSRGNAFNTEAFF. CDR3 nucleotides: TGTGCCTGGAGTAGGGGGAATGCCTTTAACACTGAAGCTTTCTTT. Filled out from reference TRBV30 and TRBJ1-1, the complete variable domain reads SQTIHQWPATLVQPVGSPLSLECTVEGTSNPNLYWYRQAAGRGLQLLFYSVGIGQISSEVPQNLSASRPQDRQFILSSKKLLLSDSGFYLCAWSRGNAFNTEAFFGQGTRLTVV.